These 5 T cell receptor beta chains were sequenced from one sample in a study of blood T cell repertoires in COVID-19. Clones were sequenced by immunoSEQ multiplex PCR, and TCRdb holds only the in-frame ones, with some missing. There are about 62,000 clones in the sample; around 87% occur only once, and approximately 20% lies in the top ten. The sequenced sample consisted of peripheral blood. The receptors stem from a woman aged 55-70 years with COVID-19, enrolled during active disease.

The chain couples TRBV27 to TRBJ2-7; TRBD1 aligns across 9 bases. J gave up 2 bases and V 6 bases, and 8 bases lay outside the gene matches. The length of the CDR3 is 15 residues. Germline CDR1 is MNHEY and CDR2 is SMNVEV (reference sequence). As DNA, the CDR3 is TGTGCCAGCAGGAGGGGACAGGGCGCAACCTACGAGCAGTACTTC. Amino acids: CASRRGQGATYEQYF.

The chain uses TRBV5-1 and TRBJ1-6; 9 positions match TRBD1. V lost 4 bases and J lost 7; bases outside the gene matches: 6. The CDR3 extends over 15 amino acids. Germline V gene data show CDR1 as SGHRS and CDR2 as YFSETQ. In DNA form, the CDR3 reads TGCGCCAGCAGCAGAGGGGACAGGGAGAATTCACCCCTCCACTTT. Translating it yields CASSRGDRENSPLHF.

This clone was recorded once. This chain connects TRBV28 to TRBJ2-1; unclear D gene. Germline V gives CDR1 MDHEN, CDR2 SYDVKM. CDR3 length: 12 amino acids. V gave up 7 bases and J gave up 2 bases, with 6 bases separating them. In nucleotides, the CDR3 is TGTGCCAGCAACACGCCCTACAATGAGCAGTTCTTC. The encoded protein is CASNTPYNEQFF.

The rearrangement uses TRBV2 and TRBJ1-6; possible D gene TRBD1, 5 bases. Per the germline V gene, CDR1 is SNHLY and CDR2 is FYNNEI. V lost 6 bases to trimming and J lost 6 bases, with 12 bases between them. The CDR3 consists of 14 residues. The CDR3 coding sequence is TGTGCCAGCAGAAGGCGGGGGAGTAATTCACCCCTCCACTTT. Its translation is CASRRRGSNSPLHF.

This clone was observed a handful of times. The V and J genes are TRBV5-5 and TRBJ2-7, with 9 bases that match TRBD1. The CDR3 consists of 16 residues. Germline CDR1 reads SGHKS; CDR2 reads YYEKEE (reference sequence). With V trimmed by 4 bases and J by 0 bases, 8 bases remained unmatched. The CDR3 loop is CASSLTGTGYSYEQYF. CDR3 in DNA: TGTGCCAGCAGCCTAACCGGGACAGGGTACTCCTACGAGCAGTACTTC.